These 25 T cell receptor beta chains came from one sample sequenced in a study of cytomegalovirus exposure and HLA in healthy donors. Primers: 60 Vbeta forward and 13 Jbeta reverse. TCRdb's table, derived via immunoSEQ multiplex PCR, lists solely in-frame clones and lacks some. The sample holds 65,000 to 95,000 clones, about 79% seen once. The sequencing sample was made of PBMCs. The source is a male donor in good health and CMV-seropositive.

The rearrangement uses TRBV9 and TRBJ2-3; possible D gene TRBD2, 7 bases. Trimming stripped 4 bases from V and 2 bases from J, with 20 bases between. The CDR3 has 17 residues. Germline CDR1 reads SGDLS; CDR2 reads YYNGEE. CDR3 protein: CASSPLGGAGATDTQYF. CDR3 bases: TGTGCCAGCAGCCCCCTCGGGGGCGCGGGGGCCACAGATACGCAGTATTTT.

The V call is TRBV7-2, the J call TRBJ2-5; TRBD2 matches at 7 bases. The germline CDR1 and CDR2 sequences are SGHTA and FQGNSA. The junction had 4 bases not matched to a gene; V was cut back by 3 bases and J by 0 bases. The CDR3 is made up of 15 amino acids. CDR3 in amino acids: CASSFQRGDQETQYF. CDR3 coding DNA: TGTGCCAGCAGCTTCCAGCGGGGAGACCAAGAGACCCAGTACTTC.

V usage is TRBV21-1 and J usage is TRBJ1-2; TRBD1, the D gene given by the table, was not confirmed from the DNA. TRBV21-1 is reported as a pseudogene. The CDR3 totals 16 residues. The CDR3: CASSVGADLDLYGYTF. CDR3 sequence (DNA): TGTGCCAGCAGCGTAGGGGCAGACCTAGATCTCTATGGCTACACCTTC.

The chain recombines TRBV7-2 with TRBJ1-6; 8 bases line up with TRBD1. From germline, CDR1 is SGHTA and CDR2 FQGNSA. V trimming: 5 bases; J trimming: 10 bases; junction bases outside the gene matches: 7. This CDR3 is built from 14 residues. In DNA form, the CDR3 reads TGTGCCAGCAGCATAGGACAGGGCCGATCACCCCTCCACTTT. Amino acid sequence: CASSIGQGRSPLHF. The whole variable domain, remainder taken from reference TRBV7-2 and TRBJ1-6, is GAGVSQSPSNKVTEKGKDVELRCDPISGHTALYWYRQSLGQGLEFLIYFQGNSAPDKSGLPSDRFSAERTGGSVSTLTIQRTQQEDSAVYLCASSIGQGRSPLHFGNGTRLTVT.

J is TRBJ2-1 and V is TRBV9; D may be TRBD2 (5 bases). Trimming left V 1 base short and J 8 bases short, with 7 bases between. CDR1 is SGDLS and CDR2 is YYNGEE in the germline V gene. CDR3 length equals 12 residues. Written as DNA, the CDR3 is TGTGCCAGCAGCGTAACCGGGGATGAGCAGTTCTTC. Its protein product is CASSVTGDEQFF. The full variable domain, with the rest looked up from reference TRBV9 and TRBJ2-1, is DSGVTQTPKHLITATGQRVTLRCSPRSGDLSVYWYQQSLDQGLQFLIQYYNGEERAKGNILERFSAQQFPDLHSELNLSSLELGDSALYFCASSVTGDEQFFGPGTRLTVL.

V usage is TRBV4-2 and J usage is TRBJ2-1, with D hard to call. V gave up 3 bases and J gave up 7 bases, with 19 bases separating them. The CDR3 spans 16 residues. Per the germline V gene, CDR1 is LGHNA and CDR2 is YNFKEQ. DNA for the CDR3: TGTGCCAGCAGCCATGAAGCCGAGTTTTCCATTAATGAGCAGTTCTTC. As protein: CASSHEAEFSINEQFF.

V is TRBV5-1 and J is TRBJ2-1; D call uncertain. Germline loops: CDR1 SGHRS, CDR2 YFSETQ. The CDR3 extends over 13 amino acids. Trimming shortened V by 4 bases and J by 6 bases, and 11 bases separated the two germline ends. The CDR3 spells CASSVTEVNEQFF. Here the CDR3 DNA reads TGCGCCAGCAGCGTGACTGAAGTCAATGAGCAGTTCTTC.

The chain joins TRBV6-1 to TRBJ2-3; 9 bases are shared with TRBD1. Germline assignment: CDR1 MNHNS and CDR2 SASEGT. V trimming: 2 bases; J trimming: 3 bases; junction bases outside the gene matches: 3. This CDR3 has 15 amino acids. The CDR3 loop is CASSEWDRVTDTQYF. The CDR3 DNA is TGTGCCAGCAGTGAATGGGACAGGGTTACAGATACGCAGTATTTT.

This chain connects TRBV7-2 to TRBJ1-1; D is perhaps TRBD1 (6 bases). The V gene lost 4 bases and the J gene lost 7 bases, with 7 bases spanning the gap. Germline CDR1 is SGHTA and CDR2 is FQGNSA. CDR3 length equals 11 residues. The DNA for the CDR3 is TGTGCCAGCAGCTCACAGGGTGAAGCTTTCTTT. It codes for CASSSQGEAFF.

The chain has TRBV1 and TRBJ1-1. TRBV1 is an annotated pseudogene. The CDR3 runs to 18 residues. The CDR3, as DNA: TGCACCAGCAGCCAAGATCCGTTCAATGAGCGGAGCGGCGCTGAAGCTTTCTTT. Amino acid sequence: CTSSQDPFNERSGAEAFF.

In its sample, this clone was seen once. V and J are TRBV11-1 and TRBJ2-2; TRBD2 aligns across 15 bases. The J segment lost 4 bases and the V segment lost 5 bases, leaving 2 bases of the junction unmatched. CDR3 length: 16 amino acids. The germline V gene has CDR1 SGHAT and CDR2 FQDESV (reference sequence). CDR3: CASSRGLAGGTGELFF. Here the CDR3 DNA reads TGTGCCAGCAGCCGGGGACTAGCGGGGGGCACCGGGGAGCTGTTTTTT.

In its sample, this clone was seen a few times. Written as DNA, the CDR3 is TGTGCCAGCAGTTTAATGGCAGGGGAGACTGAAGCTTTCTTT. Translated: CASSLMAGETEAFF. The J gene is TRBJ1-1, the V gene TRBV28; possibly TRBD1 for D (6 bases). The germline CDR1 and CDR2 sequences are MDHEN and SYDVKM. The CDR3 covers 14 residues. Trimming cost V 2 bases and J 5 bases, with 12 bases left between them.

This clone was seen a few times. This chain joins TRBV5-6 and TRBJ1-5; 7 nucleotides agree with TRBD1. Germline trimming cut 4 bases from V and 2 bases from J; bases unmatched to any gene: 3. The CDR3 runs to 14 residues. In germline, CDR1 is SGHDT, CDR2 YYEEEE. Here the CDR3 DNA reads TGTGCCAGCAGCCGAACAGGGGGCAATCAGCCCCAGCATTTT. The encoded protein is CASSRTGGNQPQHF.

The chain joins TRBV19 to TRBJ2-5; a possible D gene is TRBD1 (6 bases). CDR3 length: 15 residues. Germline lookup yields CDR1 LNHDA and CDR2 SQIVND (reference sequence). V lost 4 bases and J lost 2, with 14 bases in between. The CDR3 reads CASSRTWTEQETQYF. The CDR3, as DNA: TGTGCCAGTAGTAGAACCTGGACAGAACAAGAGACCCAGTACTTC.

The genes are TRBV9 and TRBJ1-2; D may be TRBD1 (6 bases). CDR3 size: 17 residues. CDR1 SGDLS and CDR2 YYNGEE come from the germline V gene. Trimming took 0 bases from V and 0 from J, leaving 15 bases between them. The CDR3 reads CASSVGAGAEANYGYTF. The CDR3 DNA follows: TGTGCCAGCAGCGTAGGGGCGGGGGCAGAGGCTAACTATGGCTACACCTTC.

The chain employs TRBV6-6 and TRBJ2-1; 7 nucleotides agree with TRBD1. There are 14 residues in the CDR3. CDR1 is MNHNY, CDR2 SVGAGI, per germline (reference sequence). V shed 2 bases and J 8 bases; nucleotides not matched to a gene: 6. CDR3 nucleotide sequence: TGTGCCAGCAGTTACCCGCCCCAGGGGGATGAGCAGTTCTTC. Its protein product is CASSYPPQGDEQFF.

The chain has TRBV6-1 and TRBJ2-1; TRBD2 matches at 9 bases. CDR1 is MNHNS, CDR2 SASEGT, per germline. The CDR3 spans 13 residues. Germline trimming cut 8 bases from V and 6 bases from J; bases unmatched to any gene: 5. CDR3 protein: CASRYSGSNEQFF. The CDR3 bases are TGTGCCAGCCGTTATAGCGGGAGCAATGAGCAGTTCTTC.

This rearrangement joins TRBV10-2 to TRBJ2-3; D remains unclear. The germline V gene has CDR1 WSHSY and CDR2 SAAADI. V lost 2 bases and J 2 bases, leaving 17 bases between the germline ends. There are 17 residues in the CDR3. CDR3 nucleotide sequence: TGCGCCAGCAGTGAGGACCTAGATTCCTTCGTCACAGATACGCAGTATTTT. It yields the protein CASSEDLDSFVTDTQYF.

The chain recombines TRBV19 with TRBJ2-1, with D maybe TRBD2 (6 bases). Trimming pared 10 bases from V and 7 bases from J, leaving 8 bases between. The CDR3 extends over 10 amino acids. Germline CDR1 LNHDA, CDR2 SQIVND (reference sequence). CDR3 nucleotide sequence: TGTGCCACCGGGGGTAATGAGCAGTTCTTC. This gives the protein CATGGNEQFF.

V and J are TRBV27 and TRBJ1-3, with D possibly TRBD1 on 5 matching bases. Germline values: CDR1 MNHEY, CDR2 SMNVEV (reference sequence). The CDR3 runs to 13 residues. Trimming removed 4 bases from V and 4 bases from J, with 8 bases in between. The CDR3 DNA reads TGTGCCAGCAGTTGGAACAGGGGAAACACCATATATTTT. Translating gives CASSWNRGNTIYF.

In the case of this clone: The junction does not match germline at one end; this may be a read error. The chain recombines TRBV5-4 with TRBJ2-3; 9 bases fit TRBD2. Germline V gives CDR1 SGHNT, CDR2 YYREEE (reference sequence). The CDR3 has 14 amino acids. The CDR3 DNA reads as TGTGCCGGCAGAAACCCTAGCGGGGCAGATACGCAGTATTTT. This sequence encodes CAGRNPSGADTQYF.

DNA of the CDR3: TGTGCCATCAGTGCTCCGGACAGGAACGAGCAGTACTTC. This translates into CAISAPDRNEQYF. The V call is TRBV10-3, the J call TRBJ2-7, with 7 bases aligning to TRBD1. This CDR3 is built from 13 residues. J gave up 5 bases and V 4 bases, and 5 bases lay outside the gene matches. CDR1 and CDR2 (germline): ENHRY, SYGVKD.

This clone occurred once. The rearrangement links TRBV30 to TRBJ2-2; unclear D gene. The CDR3 length is 13 residues. Germline loops: CDR1 GTSNPN, CDR2 SVGIG (reference sequence). Deletions cut 3 bases from V and 6 bases from J, with 11 bases between. In nucleotides, the CDR3 is TGTGCCTGGAGGTTTTCAGTCGCCGGGGAGCTGTTTTTT. It yields the protein CAWRFSVAGELFF.

The V and J genes are TRBV18 and TRBJ1-3; D gene unclear. V shed 3 bases and J shed 4 bases, with 16 bases lying between them. The V gene's germline CDR1 is KGHSH and CDR2 LQKENI. The CDR3 loop spans 16 amino acids. The CDR3 sequence is CASSPGQDSLGNTIYF. The CDR3 bases are TGTGCCAGCTCACCGGGCCAAGATTCGTTAGGAAACACCATATATTTT.

The rearrangement uses TRBV6-4 and TRBJ2-2; D is uncertain. Germline V gives CDR1 MRHNA, CDR2 SNTAGT. This CDR3 has 13 residues. Between the trimmed V and J ends, which lost 5 bases and 8 bases, there was a span of 12 bases. CDR3 nucleotide sequence: TGTGCCAGCAGTCAGCAGGAAAGGGGGGAGCTGTTTTTT. Its protein product is CASSQQERGELFF.